The rows below give T cell receptor beta chains drawn from one sample of a study of blood T cell repertoires in COVID-19. Method: immunoSEQ multiplex PCR; TCRdb's copy keeps in-frame clones and lacks some. The top ten clones hold roughly 3% of a sample with 95,000 to 150,000 clones, approximately 89% of them seen once. Sequencing input: peripheral blood. All receptors come from a woman aged 80 or over with COVID-19, enrolled during active disease. Both conserved end residues are part of each CDR3. D genes are given only for firm matches. Some rows have no size entry. The others give once, few or many, or a class for an expanded clone.

J	V	D	size	CDR3
TRBJ2-1	TRBV15	TRBD1	-	CATSRERQGANEQFF
TRBJ2-1	TRBV28	-	once	CASSIISGGGEQFF
TRBJ2-2	TRBV11-1	-	-	CASRIGTNTGELFF
TRBJ2-7	TRBV19	-	once	CASSISRGYEQYF
TRBJ2-7	TRBV5-6	-	-	CASSSGRYEQYF
TRBJ2-7	TRBV28	TRBD1	-	CASIQGVPYEQYF
TRBJ2-2	TRBV5-1	-	-	CASSPRTNANTGELFF
TRBJ1-1	TRBV5-5	TRBD1	-	CASSLDRGNTEAFF
TRBJ2-1	TRBV20-1	-	-	CSASVRSSYNEQFF
TRBJ1-1	TRBV7-6	-	-	CASSRGFRHGSTEAFF
TRBJ1-5	TRBV28	-	-	CASSVQGRGNQPQHF
TRBJ1-2	TRBV10-3	-	once	CAITQGIGANYGYTF
TRBJ1-1	TRBV4-3	-	-	CASSQGQIGSGAFF
TRBJ2-1	TRBV4-3	TRBD2	-	CASSHGFGVAGANEQFF
TRBJ1-4	TRBV5-4	TRBD1	-	CASSEGDRGRSNEKLFF
TRBJ1-1	TRBV3-1/TRBV3-2	TRBD1	-	CASSPSDREATEAFF
TRBJ1-1	TRBV12-3/TRBV12-4	-	-	CASSTTLRAFF
TRBJ2-5	TRBV7-2	-	-	CASSRVNQETQYF
TRBJ1-1	TRBV6-5	-	-	CASRMWANEAFF
TRBJ1-1	TRBV19	-	-	CASRRGAEAFF
TRBJ1-4	TRBV7-9	-	-	CASSLRGTNEKLFF
TRBJ1-2	TRBV28	-	-	CASSFVEGEDGYTF
TRBJ2-3	TRBV27	-	-	CASSTNTDTQYF
TRBJ2-7	TRBV7-9	TRBD2	-	CASSLARTSGRAPFEQYF
TRBJ2-3	TRBV5-1	-	-	CASSLSADTQYF
TRBJ2-6	TRBV28	-	-	CASRSTGPSGANVLTF
TRBJ1-2	TRBV6-2/TRBV6-3	-	-	CASSFQGWGYTF
TRBJ2-2	TRBV28	TRBD1	-	CASSLIVGQGAGELFF
TRBJ1-1	TRBV19	-	-	CASSKIQGFMNTEAFF
TRBJ2-7	TRBV28	TRBD2	once	CASSPGLAGGPQSEQYF
TRBJ2-2	TRBV28	TRBD2	-	CASTPASGRAGELFF
TRBJ2-1	TRBV28	TRBD2	once	CASSLFTTSGEQFF
TRBJ2-7	TRBV7-9	TRBD2	-	CASSATSGTVEQYF
TRBJ1-2	TRBV28	TRBD1	-	CASTRTGGGRGYTF
TRBJ1-1	TRBV18	-	-	CASSPPRGTEAFF
TRBJ2-7	TRBV6-5	-	-	CASKLSYEQYF
TRBJ1-1	TRBV6-5	-	-	CASSLTRNTEAFF
TRBJ2-3	TRBV7-2	-	-	CASSLAGRGTDTQYF
TRBJ2-5	TRBV7-2	TRBD1	-	CASSSSGQGSETQYF
TRBJ1-3	TRBV3-1/TRBV3-2	TRBD1	-	CASSQPIQGAEGNTIYF
TRBJ2-1	TRBV20-1	-	-	CSAREIRTGRGEQFF